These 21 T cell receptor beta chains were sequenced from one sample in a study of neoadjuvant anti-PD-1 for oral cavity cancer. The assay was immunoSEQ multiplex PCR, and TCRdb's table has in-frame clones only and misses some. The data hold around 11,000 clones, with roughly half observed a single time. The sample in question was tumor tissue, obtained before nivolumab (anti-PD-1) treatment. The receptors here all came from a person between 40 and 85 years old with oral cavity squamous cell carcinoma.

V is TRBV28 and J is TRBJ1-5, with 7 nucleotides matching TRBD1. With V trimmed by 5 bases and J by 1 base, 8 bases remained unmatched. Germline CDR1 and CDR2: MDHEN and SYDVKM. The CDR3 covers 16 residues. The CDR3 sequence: CASSPQGPVSNQPQHF. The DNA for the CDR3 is TGTGCCAGCAGTCCACAGGGGCCCGTCAGCAATCAGCCCCAGCATTTT.

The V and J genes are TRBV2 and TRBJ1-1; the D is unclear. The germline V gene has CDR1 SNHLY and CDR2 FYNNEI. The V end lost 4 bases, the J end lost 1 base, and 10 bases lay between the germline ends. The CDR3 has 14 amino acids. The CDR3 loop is CASSGSGGNTEAFF. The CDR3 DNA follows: TGTGCCAGCAGTGGTTCAGGTGGGAACACTGAAGCTTTCTTT.

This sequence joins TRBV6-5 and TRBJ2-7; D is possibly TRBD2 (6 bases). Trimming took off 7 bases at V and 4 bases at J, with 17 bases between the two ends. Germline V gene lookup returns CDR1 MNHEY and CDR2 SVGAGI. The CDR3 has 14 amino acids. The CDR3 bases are TGTGCCAGCAAAAGGGCGGGGCAAGTTTACGAGCAGTACTTC. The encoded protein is CASKRAGQVYEQYF.

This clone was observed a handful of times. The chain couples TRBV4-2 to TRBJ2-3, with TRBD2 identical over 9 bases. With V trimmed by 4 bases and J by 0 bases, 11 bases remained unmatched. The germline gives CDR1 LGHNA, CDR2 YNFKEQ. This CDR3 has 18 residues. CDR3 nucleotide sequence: TGTGCCAGCAGCCCCCTGGGGTCGCGGGGGGGGAGCACAGATACGCAGTATTTT. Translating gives CASSPLGSRGGSTDTQYF.

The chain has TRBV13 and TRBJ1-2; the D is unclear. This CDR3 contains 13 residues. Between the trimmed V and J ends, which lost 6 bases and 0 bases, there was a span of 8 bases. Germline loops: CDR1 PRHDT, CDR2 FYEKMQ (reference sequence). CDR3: CASSRGTNYGYTF. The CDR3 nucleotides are TGTGCCAGCAGTCGGGGAACTAACTATGGCTACACCTTC.

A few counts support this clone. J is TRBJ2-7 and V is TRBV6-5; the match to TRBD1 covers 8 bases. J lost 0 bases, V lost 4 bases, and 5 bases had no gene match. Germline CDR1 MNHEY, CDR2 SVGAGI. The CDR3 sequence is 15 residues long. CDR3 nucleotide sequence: TGTGCCAGCAGTTTTAACAGGGGGACCTCCTACGAGCAGTACTTC. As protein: CASSFNRGTSYEQYF.

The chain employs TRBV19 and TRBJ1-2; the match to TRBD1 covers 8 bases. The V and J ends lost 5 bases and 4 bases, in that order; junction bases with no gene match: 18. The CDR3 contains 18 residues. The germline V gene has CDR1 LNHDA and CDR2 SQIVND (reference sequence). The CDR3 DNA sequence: TGTGCCAGTAGTTTCCACCGGGACAGGTCTCTAACAATCTATGGCTACACCTTC. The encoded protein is CASSFHRDRSLTIYGYTF.

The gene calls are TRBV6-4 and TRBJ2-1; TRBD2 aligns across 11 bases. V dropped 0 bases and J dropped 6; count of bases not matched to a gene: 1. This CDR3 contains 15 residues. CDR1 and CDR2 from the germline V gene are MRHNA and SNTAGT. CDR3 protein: CASSDSSGGANEQFF. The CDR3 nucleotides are TGTGCCAGCAGTGACTCTAGCGGGGGGGCCAATGAGCAGTTCTTC.

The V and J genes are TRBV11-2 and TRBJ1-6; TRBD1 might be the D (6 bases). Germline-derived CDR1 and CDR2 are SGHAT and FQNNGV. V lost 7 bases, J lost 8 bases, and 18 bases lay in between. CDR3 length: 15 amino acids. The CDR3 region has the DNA TGTGCCAGCACCCAACGAACAGGGTCTGATTCACCCCTCCACTTT. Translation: CASTQRTGSDSPLHF.

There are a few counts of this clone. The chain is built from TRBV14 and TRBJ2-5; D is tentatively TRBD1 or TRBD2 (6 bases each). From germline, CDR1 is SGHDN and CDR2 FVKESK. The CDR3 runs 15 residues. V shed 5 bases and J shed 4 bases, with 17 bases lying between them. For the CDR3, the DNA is TGTGCCAGCAGCGGAGGAGGGACAAATGGAGAGACCCAGTACTTC. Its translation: CASSGGGTNGETQYF.

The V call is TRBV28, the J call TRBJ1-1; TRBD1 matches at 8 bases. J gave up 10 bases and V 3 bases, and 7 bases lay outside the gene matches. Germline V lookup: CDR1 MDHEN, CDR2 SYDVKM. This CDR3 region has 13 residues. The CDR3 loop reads CASSLRQGAPAFF. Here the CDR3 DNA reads TGTGCCAGCAGTTTGAGGCAGGGGGCCCCAGCTTTCTTT.

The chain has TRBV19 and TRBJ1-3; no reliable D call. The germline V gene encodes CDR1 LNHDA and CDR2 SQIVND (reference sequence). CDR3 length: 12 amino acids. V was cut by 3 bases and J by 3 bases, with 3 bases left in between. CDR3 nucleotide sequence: TGTGCCAGTAGTATTGTTGGAAACACCATATATTTT. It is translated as CASSIVGNTIYF. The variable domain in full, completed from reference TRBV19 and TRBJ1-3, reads DGGITQSPKYLFRKEGQNVTLSCEQNLNHDAMYWYRQDPGQGLRLIYYSQIVNDFQKGDIAEGYSVSREKKESFPLTVTSAQKNPTAFYLCASSIVGNTIYFGEGSWLTVV.

CDR3 amino acids: CASSLMTGGKYNEQFF. The CDR3 DNA reads TGTGCCAGCAGCTTGATGACGGGGGGAAAGTACAATGAGCAGTTCTTC. V and J are TRBV11-2 and TRBJ2-1, with TRBD2 matching 7 bases. The CDR3 has 16 amino acids. Germline-derived CDR1 and CDR2 are SGHAT and FQNNGV. Trimming at V came to 3 bases and at J to 4 bases, leaving 9 bases not matched to a gene.

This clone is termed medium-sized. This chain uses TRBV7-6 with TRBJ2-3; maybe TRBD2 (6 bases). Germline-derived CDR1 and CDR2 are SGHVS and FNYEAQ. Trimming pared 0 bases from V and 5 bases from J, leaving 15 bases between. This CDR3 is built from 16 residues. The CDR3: CASSLAWHNGGDTQYF. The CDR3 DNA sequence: TGTGCCAGCAGCTTAGCGTGGCACAACGGGGGAGATACGCAGTATTTT.

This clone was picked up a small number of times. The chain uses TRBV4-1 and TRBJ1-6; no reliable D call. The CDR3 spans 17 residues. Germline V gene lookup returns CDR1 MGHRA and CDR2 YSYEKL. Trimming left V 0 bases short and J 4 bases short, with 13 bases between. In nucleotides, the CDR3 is TGCGCCAGCAGCCAAGATTTCACCGGCGGATATAATTCACCCCTCCACTTT. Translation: CASSQDFTGGYNSPLHF.

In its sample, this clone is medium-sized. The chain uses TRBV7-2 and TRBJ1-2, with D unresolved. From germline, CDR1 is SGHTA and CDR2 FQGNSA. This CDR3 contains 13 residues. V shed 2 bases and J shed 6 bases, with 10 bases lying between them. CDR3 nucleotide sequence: TGTGCCAGCAGCTTACTCTCACGAGATGGCTACACCTTC. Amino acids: CASSLLSRDGYTF.

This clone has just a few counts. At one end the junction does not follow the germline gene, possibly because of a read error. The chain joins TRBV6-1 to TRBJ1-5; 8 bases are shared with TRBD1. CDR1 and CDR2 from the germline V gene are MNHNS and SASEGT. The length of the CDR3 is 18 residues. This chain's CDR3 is CAISENRGTHNSNQPQHF. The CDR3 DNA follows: TGTGCCATCAGTGAGAACAGGGGGACACACAATAGCAATCAGCCCCAGCATTTT.

The CDR3 sequence is CAISDSKGIGGYGYTF. As DNA, the CDR3 is TGTGCCATCAGTGATAGTAAGGGGATTGGAGGCTATGGCTACACCTTC. The rearrangement links TRBV10-3 to TRBJ1-2; possibly TRBD1 for D (5 bases). Trimming shortened V by 3 bases and J by 4 bases, and 18 bases separated the two germline ends. Per germline, CDR1 ENHRY and CDR2 SYGVKD. The CDR3 is 16 amino acids.

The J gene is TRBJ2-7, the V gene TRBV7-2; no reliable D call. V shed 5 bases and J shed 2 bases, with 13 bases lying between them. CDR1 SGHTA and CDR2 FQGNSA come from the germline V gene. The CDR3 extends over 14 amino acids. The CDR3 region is CASSNWGYTYEQYF. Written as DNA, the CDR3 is TGTGCCAGCAGCAACTGGGGTTACACCTACGAGCAGTACTTC.

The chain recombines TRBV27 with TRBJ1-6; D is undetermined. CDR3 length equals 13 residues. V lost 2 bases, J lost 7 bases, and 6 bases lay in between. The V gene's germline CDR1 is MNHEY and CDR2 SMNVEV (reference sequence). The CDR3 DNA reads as TGTGCCAGCAGTTTAGTGCGGAATTCACCCCTCCACTTT. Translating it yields CASSLVRNSPLHF.

The CDR3 spells CASTLLRGSSSPLHF. CDR3 DNA: TGTGCCAGCACTTTACTCAGGGGAAGTAGTTCACCCCTCCACTTT. The chain employs TRBV7-2 and TRBJ1-6; perhaps TRBD1 as D (6 bases). V lost 7 bases and J 9 bases, leaving 19 bases between the germline ends. This CDR3 contains 15 residues. Germline V gene data show CDR1 as SGHTA and CDR2 as FQGNSA.